This is a list of T cell receptor beta chains from one sample in a study of blood T cell repertoires in COVID-19. Sequencing used immunoSEQ multiplex PCR; TCRdb keeps in-frame clones, though not all of them. The repertoire has 250,000 or so clones, roughly four fifths of them found once; the top ten carry 4.7%. The material sequenced was peripheral blood. All receptors derive from a woman in her 70s with acute or convalescent COVID-19. The CDR3 runs from the conserved cysteine through the conserved F or W. A D gene is named only where the DNA matches it firmly. A clone size is listed for some rows: how often the clone was seen (once, few, many), or a class if it is expanded.

abundance: -
d_gene: TRBD1
j_gene: TRBJ1-4
v_gene: TRBV15
CDR3nt: TGTGCCACCAGCAGAGCACAGGGGGCTAATGAAAAACTGTTTTTT
CDR3aa: CATSRAQGANEKLFF

abundance: -
d_gene: -
j_gene: TRBJ1-6
v_gene: TRBV15
CDR3nt: TGTGCCACCAGCGCCCGACAGGTGACGGTAGGGTCACCCCTCCACTTT
CDR3aa: CATSARQVTVGSPLHF

abundance: -
d_gene: -
j_gene: TRBJ2-2
v_gene: TRBV10-3
CDR3nt: TGTGCCATCAGGACCTTACAGCTCACCGGGGAGCTGTTTTTT
CDR3aa: CAIRTLQLTGELFF

abundance: -
d_gene: TRBD1
j_gene: TRBJ1-6
v_gene: TRBV27
CDR3nt: TGTGCCAGCAAAACGGGACAGTATAATTCACCCCTCCACTTT
CDR3aa: CASKTGQYNSPLHF

abundance: few
d_gene: -
j_gene: TRBJ1-5
v_gene: TRBV29-1
CDR3nt: TGCAGCGTGCCAGGGCTCCCCGGAGAGCCCCAGCATTTT
CDR3aa: CSVPGLPGEPQHF

abundance: few
d_gene: TRBD1
j_gene: TRBJ2-4
v_gene: TRBV14
CDR3nt: TGTGCCAGCAGCCAAGTAGGGGGACAGGTGGGGAACATTCAGTACTTC
CDR3aa: CASSQVGGQVGNIQYF

abundance: -
d_gene: -
j_gene: TRBJ1-5
v_gene: TRBV6-5
CDR3nt: TGTGCCAGCAGTTTGACAGGTGTCAATCAGCCCCAGCATTTT
CDR3aa: CASSLTGVNQPQHF

abundance: -
d_gene: -
j_gene: TRBJ1-6
v_gene: TRBV5-1
CDR3nt: TGCGCCAGCAGCTTGGCCGGGACGGAGGGGATTTCACCCCTCCACTTT
CDR3aa: CASSLAGTEGISPLHF

abundance: -
d_gene: TRBD2
j_gene: TRBJ2-1
v_gene: TRBV5-1
CDR3nt: TGCGCCAGCAGCTTGGGACTAGCGGGGGGGCAGTACAATGAGCAGTTCTTC
CDR3aa: CASSLGLAGGQYNEQFF

abundance: -
d_gene: -
j_gene: TRBJ2-2
v_gene: TRBV9
CDR3nt: TGTGCCAGCAGCGTAGCTGTCGCCCCGGAGACCGGGGAGCTGTTTTTT
CDR3aa: CASSVAVAPETGELFF

abundance: -
d_gene: TRBD1
j_gene: TRBJ1-2
v_gene: TRBV6-5
CDR3nt: TGTGCCAGCACCGGGCAGGGGGAATATGGCTACACCTTC
CDR3aa: CASTGQGEYGYTF

abundance: -
d_gene: TRBD1
j_gene: TRBJ1-1
v_gene: TRBV6-5
CDR3nt: TGTGCCAGCAGGGCGACAGGGTTAAACGCTGAAGCTTTCTTT
CDR3aa: CASRATGLNAEAFF

abundance: -
d_gene: -
j_gene: TRBJ2-5
v_gene: TRBV7-9
CDR3nt: TGTGCCAGCAGCTTAGCGGCTCTAGGGGGGACCCAGTACTTC
CDR3aa: CASSLAALGGTQYF